The 29 T cell receptor beta chains reported below all come from one sample, sequenced in a study of shared clonotypes between healthy human individuals. Clones were sequenced by immunoSEQ multiplex PCR, and TCRdb holds only the in-frame ones, with some missing. The repertoire has some 1.4 million clones, more than 95% of them found once; the top ten carry about 1.2%. Sequencing was done on a sample of naive CD4+ T cells sorted from blood. Subset here: CD45RA+ positively selected. These receptor sequences come from a man between 25 and 39 years old in good health.

The chain combines TRBV5-1 with TRBJ2-5, with D possibly matching TRBD2 (5 bases). With 3 bases removed from V and 2 bases from J, the gap between germline ends came to 11 bases. CDR3 length: 14 amino acids. Looked up from germline, CDR1 is SGHRS and CDR2 is YFSETQ. The CDR3 DNA follows: TGCGCCAGCAGCTCCACTAGACTACAAGAGACCCAGTACTTC. Amino acid sequence: CASSSTRLQETQYF.

The chain couples TRBV2 to TRBJ2-3, with D possibly TRBD2 on 6 matching bases. The CDR3 runs 15 residues. The V gene's germline CDR1 is SNHLY and CDR2 FYNNEI. The V and J ends lost 4 bases and 3 bases respectively, with 14 bases between them. The CDR3 nucleotides read TGTGCCAGCAGTGTCGGGGCGGGACGGACAGATACGCAGTATTTT. Translated, it gives CASSVGAGRTDTQYF.

This chain uses TRBV18 with TRBJ1-1, with 10 bases fitting TRBD1. The CDR3 contains 13 residues. Germline V gives CDR1 KGHSH, CDR2 LQKENI. After removal of 3 bases from V and 7 bases from J, the junction contained 2 bases not matched to a gene. The CDR3 nucleotides are TGTGCCAGCTCACCGCGGACAGGGGGTGAAGCTTTCTTT. This codes for CASSPRTGGEAFF.

CDR3 amino acids: CAISDGQGIYGYTF. CDR3 nucleotide sequence: TGTGCCATCAGTGATGGACAGGGGATCTATGGCTACACCTTC. This chain connects TRBV10-3 to TRBJ1-2; 9 bases map to TRBD1. V shed 3 bases, J shed 4 bases, and the junction held 3 bases outside the gene matches. In germline, CDR1 is ENHRY, CDR2 SYGVKD. This CDR3 contains 14 residues.

The chain employs TRBV5-1 and TRBJ2-5, with D possibly matching TRBD2 (6 bases). The CDR3 sequence is 14 residues long. The V end lost 4 bases, the J end lost 4 bases, and 14 bases lay between the germline ends. Germline V lookup: CDR1 SGHRS, CDR2 YFSETQ. Here the CDR3 reads CASSRDSEGETQYF. CDR3 nucleotide sequence: TGCGCCAGCAGCCGGGACTCCGAGGGAGAGACCCAGTACTTC. The full variable domain, with the rest looked up from reference TRBV5-1 and TRBJ2-5, is KAGVTQTPRYLIKTRGQQVTLSCSPISGHRSVSWYQQTPGQGLQFLFEYFSETQRNKGNFPGRFSGRQFSNSRSEMNVSTLELGDSALYLCASSRDSEGETQYFGPGTRLLVL.

The rearrangement links TRBV19 to TRBJ1-5; D is uncertain. The CDR3 loop spans 14 amino acids. Germline V gene lookup returns CDR1 LNHDA and CDR2 SQIVND (reference sequence). Trimming pared 3 bases from V and 3 bases from J, leaving 9 bases between. CDR3 nucleotide sequence: TGTGCCAGTAGTATTGGGTTCGTCAATCAGCCCCAGCATTTT. Its translation: CASSIGFVNQPQHF.

V is TRBV6-1 and J is TRBJ1-1; no firm D call. The V end was cut by 2 bases, the J end by 0 bases, with 19 bases between. Germline values: CDR1 MNHNS, CDR2 SASEGT. The CDR3 spans 18 residues. The CDR3 protein is CASSEMRDWYGLNTEAFF. The DNA for the CDR3 is TGTGCCAGCAGTGAAATGAGGGATTGGTACGGGTTGAACACTGAAGCTTTCTTT.

This chain links TRBV30 with TRBJ1-4, with 8 bases aligning to TRBD1. This CDR3 has 13 amino acids. Germline V gives CDR1 GTSNPN, CDR2 SVGIG (reference sequence). V was pared by 4 bases and J by 7 bases, with 5 bases of the junction left unmatched. The CDR3 region is CAWTGQDTEKLFF. The CDR3 DNA reads TGTGCCTGGACGGGACAGGATACTGAAAAACTGTTTTTT.

The J gene is TRBJ2-2, the V gene TRBV2, with D unresolved. Trimming removed 8 bases from V and 0 bases from J, with 10 bases in between. The length of the CDR3 is 14 residues. Germline V gives CDR1 SNHLY, CDR2 FYNNEI. The CDR3 spells CASRYDPNTGELFF. CDR3 nucleotides: TGTGCCAGCCGCTACGACCCGAACACCGGGGAGCTGTTTTTT.

This chain links TRBV20-1 with TRBJ2-7; the D is unclear. CDR1 is DFQATT, CDR2 SNEGSKA, per germline (reference sequence). With 4 bases removed from V and 4 bases from J, the gap between germline ends came to 8 bases. The CDR3 consists of 11 residues. The CDR3 coding sequence is TGCAGTGCTATAGTGTTGTACGAGCAGTACTTC. Amino acids: CSAIVLYEQYF.

The J gene is TRBJ1-1, the V gene TRBV6-5; D is possibly TRBD1 (6 bases). Germline V gene data show CDR1 as MNHEY and CDR2 as SVGAGI. V lost 2 bases and J 1 base, leaving 14 bases between the germline ends. CDR3 length: 16 amino acids. The CDR3 DNA reads as TGTGCCAGCAGTTACCGTCGGGACACCAAGAACACTGAAGCTTTCTTT. It is translated as CASSYRRDTKNTEAFF.

The V call is TRBV27, the J call TRBJ2-7; 7 bases match TRBD1. Trimming at V came to 4 bases and at J to 6 bases, leaving 6 bases not matched to a gene. The CDR3 sequence is 13 residues long. CDR1 and CDR2 (germline): MNHEY, SMNVEV (reference sequence). CDR3 coding DNA: TGTGCCAGCAGTTCCGACAGGGACCCCGAGCAGTACTTC. This encodes CASSSDRDPEQYF.

The CDR3 loop reads CASTAPEGSGRFVGELFF. For the CDR3, the DNA is TGTGCCAGCACCGCTCCCGAGGGGAGCGGGAGGTTTGTCGGGGAGCTGTTTTTT. The chain recombines TRBV11-2 with TRBJ2-2; TRBD2 matches at 9 bases. Germline CDR1 is SGHAT and CDR2 is FQNNGV. CDR3 length equals 18 residues. The junction had 19 bases not matched to a gene; V was cut back by 7 bases and J by 7 bases.

This chain connects TRBV27 to TRBJ2-1; possibly TRBD1 for D (6 bases). Trimming removed 5 bases at V and 0 bases at J, with 17 bases between. Per germline, CDR1 MNHEY and CDR2 SMNVEV (reference sequence). The CDR3 consists of 17 residues. The CDR3 is CASSPGQLMSSYNEQFF. Written as DNA, the CDR3 is TGTGCCAGCAGTCCTGGACAGCTAATGAGCTCCTACAATGAGCAGTTCTTC.

The genes are TRBV6-1 and TRBJ2-7; 10 nucleotides match TRBD1. CDR1 is MNHNS, CDR2 SASEGT, per germline. This CDR3 spans 14 amino acids. The junction had 9 bases not matched to a gene; V was cut back by 4 bases and J by 9 bases. The CDR3 region has the DNA TGTGCCAGCAGTGCCTCGGGACAGGGGTATTTGCAGTACTTC. This codes for CASSASGQGYLQYF.

This clone was seen just once. The chain joins TRBV7-9 to TRBJ2-2; 10 nucleotides align to TRBD2. The CDR3 runs to 16 residues. V was clipped by 3 bases and J by 4 bases; unmatched bases: 5. In germline, CDR1 is SEHNR, CDR2 FQNEAQ (reference sequence). CDR3 in amino acids: CASSFTGTSVTGELFF. CDR3 DNA sequence: TGTGCCAGCAGCTTCACCGGGACTAGCGTCACCGGGGAGCTGTTTTTT.

The chain uses TRBV29-1 and TRBJ2-1, with a possible D match to TRBD1 (5 bases). Germline CDR1 reads SQVTM; CDR2 reads ANQGSEA. Between the trimmed V and J ends, which lost 1 base and 13 bases, there was a span of 14 bases. The CDR3 length is 12 residues. The DNA of the CDR3 is TGCAGCGTTGAAGTGGGGCAAAGCGCTCAGTTCTTC. It is translated as CSVEVGQSAQFF.

The chain joins TRBV6-5 to TRBJ1-3; D unresolved. This CDR3 region has 13 residues. With 8 bases removed from V and 4 bases from J, the gap between germline ends came to 12 bases. The germline CDR1 and CDR2 sequences are MNHEY and SVGAGI. CDR3 nucleotide sequence: TGTGCCAGCGGTATATTGGGAGGAAACACCATATATTTT. It specifies CASGILGGNTIYF.

The chain has TRBV7-6 and TRBJ2-5, with TRBD1 identical over 11 bases. This CDR3 has 16 amino acids. V lost 5 bases to trimming and J lost 5 bases; unmatched junction nucleotides: 10. CDR1 is SGHVS, CDR2 FNYEAQ, per germline. The CDR3 DNA is TGTGCCAGCAGCAAACATGGACAGGGGGCGACGGAGACCCAGTACTTC. Its translation is CASSKHGQGATETQYF.

The chain has TRBV7-2 and TRBJ2-3, with D unresolved. Germline V gives CDR1 SGHTA, CDR2 FQGNSA. The V end lost 1 base, the J end lost 4 bases, and 6 bases lay between the germline ends. The CDR3 extends over 13 amino acids. CDR3 sequence reads: CASSLGYADTQYF. Written as DNA, the CDR3 is TGTGCCAGCAGCTTAGGCTACGCAGATACGCAGTATTTT.

For this clone: Other DNA sequences within the sample encode an identical CDR3. The gene calls are TRBV18 and TRBJ2-1; TRBD2 matches at 7 bases. The CDR3 length is 14 residues. From germline, CDR1 is KGHSH and CDR2 LQKENI. V shed 5 bases, J shed 0 bases, and the junction held 1 base outside the gene matches. Written as DNA, the CDR3 is TGTGCCAGCTCAAGGACTAGCTCCTACAATGAGCAGTTCTTC. Translating it yields CASSRTSSYNEQFF.

V gene TRBV7-7 combines with J gene TRBJ2-7, with D possibly matching TRBD2 (6 bases). Trimming left V 6 bases short and J 4 bases short, with 10 bases between. Germline V CDR1 and CDR2: SSHAT, FNYEAQ (reference sequence). The CDR3 consists of 12 residues. The CDR3 spells CASSRRGYEQYF. In DNA, the CDR3 is TGTGCCAGCAGTAGGAGGGGTTACGAGCAGTACTTC.

This chain uses TRBV28 with TRBJ2-7, with TRBD1 identical over 7 bases. CDR3 length equals 15 residues. Germline values: CDR1 MDHEN, CDR2 SYDVKM. With 6 bases clipped from V and 3 bases from J, the junction kept 11 bases outside the gene matches. CDR3 sequence: CASRMGDRVFYEQYF. CDR3 nucleotide sequence: TGTGCCAGCAGGATGGGAGACAGGGTGTTCTACGAGCAGTACTTC.

The V and J genes are TRBV15 and TRBJ2-1, with 8 bases aligning to TRBD1. The ends lost 0 bases at V and 4 bases at J; junction bases unmatched: 8. The CDR3 covers 17 residues. The germline gives CDR1 LNHNV, CDR2 YYDKDF (reference sequence). The CDR3 sequence: CATSRDPTGEVYNEQFF. The CDR3 DNA reads TGTGCCACCAGCAGAGACCCGACAGGGGAGGTTTACAATGAGCAGTTCTTC.

The rearrangement links TRBV7-9 to TRBJ1-3; D unclear. The CDR3 consists of 13 residues. The germline V gene has CDR1 SEHNR and CDR2 FQNEAQ (reference sequence). V was trimmed by 5 bases and J by 4 bases, leaving 9 bases between them. In nucleotides, the CDR3 is TGTGCCAGCAGCGAAAAAAGCGGAAACACCATATATTTT. The encoded protein is CASSEKSGNTIYF.

The chain has TRBV25-1 and TRBJ2-7; maybe TRBD2 (6 bases). V was pared by 2 bases and J by 0 bases, with 8 bases between. This CDR3 has 14 residues. Per the germline V gene, CDR1 is MGHDK and CDR2 is SYGVNS. Written as DNA, the CDR3 is TGTGCCAGCAGTGAAGGGGGGTCCTCCTACGAGCAGTACTTC. Its protein is CASSEGGSSYEQYF.

This clone appeared a single time. CDR3 in DNA: TGCGCCAGCAGCCGCCAACAGGGGAGTGGAAACACCATATATTTT. Residues: CASSRQQGSGNTIYF. The chain uses TRBV4-1 and TRBJ1-3, with 7 bases lining up with TRBD1. Germline V gene sequence: CDR1 MGHRA, CDR2 YSYEKL. Trimming cost V 4 bases and J 3 bases; bases outside gene matches: 6. The CDR3 loop spans 15 amino acids.

This chain links TRBV30 with TRBJ1-4; D is perhaps TRBD1 (6 bases). Germline V CDR1 and CDR2: GTSNPN, SVGIG (reference sequence). The CDR3 is made up of 15 amino acids. Trimming cost V 4 bases and J 12 bases, with 24 bases left between them. The CDR3 loop is CAWMGHLGRRAELFF. DNA of the CDR3: TGTGCCTGGATGGGACACCTTGGCCGACGAGCGGAACTGTTTTTT. The variable domain in full, with the rest retrieved from reference TRBV30 and TRBJ1-4, is SQTIHQWPATLVQPVGSPLSLECTVEGTSNPNLYWYRQAAGRGLQLLFYSVGIGQISSEVPQNLSASRPQDRQFILSSKKLLLSDSGFYLCAWMGHLGRRAELFFGSGTQLSVL.

As regards this clone: This specimen includes other DNA sequences encoding the same CDR3. The V and J genes are TRBV7-9 and TRBJ2-3, with 8 nucleotides matching TRBD1. CDR3 size: 15 residues. Germline V gene sequence: CDR1 SEHNR, CDR2 FQNEAQ (reference sequence). The J segment lost 2 bases and the V segment lost 5 bases, leaving 6 bases of the junction unmatched. The CDR3 DNA reads TGTGCCAGCAGCCTGAGGACAGGGCCCACAGATACGCAGTATTTT. Its translation: CASSLRTGPTDTQYF.